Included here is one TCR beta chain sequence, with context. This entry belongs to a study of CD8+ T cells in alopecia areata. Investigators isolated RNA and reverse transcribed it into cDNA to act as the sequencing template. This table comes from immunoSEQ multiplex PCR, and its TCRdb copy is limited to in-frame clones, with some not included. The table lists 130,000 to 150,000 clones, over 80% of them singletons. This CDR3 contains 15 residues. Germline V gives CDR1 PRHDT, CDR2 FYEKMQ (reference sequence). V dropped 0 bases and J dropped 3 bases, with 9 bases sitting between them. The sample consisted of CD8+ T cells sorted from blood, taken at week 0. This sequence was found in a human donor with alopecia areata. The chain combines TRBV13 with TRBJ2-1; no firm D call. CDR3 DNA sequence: TGTGCCAGCAGCTTAGGGGGCTCGGGCTACAATGAGCAGTTCTTC. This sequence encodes CASSLGGSGYNEQFF.